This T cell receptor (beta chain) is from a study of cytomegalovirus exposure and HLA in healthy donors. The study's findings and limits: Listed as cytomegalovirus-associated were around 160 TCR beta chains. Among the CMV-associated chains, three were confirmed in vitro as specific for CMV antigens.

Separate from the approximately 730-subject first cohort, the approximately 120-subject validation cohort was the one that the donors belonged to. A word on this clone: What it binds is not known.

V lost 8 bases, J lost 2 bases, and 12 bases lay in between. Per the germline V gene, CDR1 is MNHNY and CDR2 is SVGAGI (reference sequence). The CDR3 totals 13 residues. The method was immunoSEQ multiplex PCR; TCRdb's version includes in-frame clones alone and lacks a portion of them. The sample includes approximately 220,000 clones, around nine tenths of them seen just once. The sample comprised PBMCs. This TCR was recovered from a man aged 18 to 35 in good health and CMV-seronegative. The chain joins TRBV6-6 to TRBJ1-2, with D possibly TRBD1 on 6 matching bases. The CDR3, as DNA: TGTGCCAGCTCCCGGACAGTCAACTATGGCTACACCTTC. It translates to CASSRTVNYGYTF.